This TCR beta chain was observed in a study of cytomegalovirus exposure and HLA in healthy donors. Comment on this clone: The antigen is not known.

Study-wide results and limits: For TCR beta chains, V- and J-gene trimming was later linked to a missense DCLRE1C variant. Among donors in an Asian-associated ancestry cluster, a later analysis reportedly found fewer N-insertions than the roughly 680-donor mean. Usually a TCR sequence was rare, but some public TCRs were found in many donors.

This cohort consisted of healthy bone marrow donors. CDR1 KGHSH and CDR2 LQKENI come from the germline V gene. The V segment lost 3 bases and the J segment 7 bases; nucleotides outside the gene matches: 12. The CDR3 loop spans 16 amino acids. 60 Vbeta and 13 Jbeta primers were used in PCR. Some clones are missing from TCRdb's copy, which holds only in-frame ones; the method was immunoSEQ multiplex PCR. This repertoire shows fewer than 95,000 clones, approximately 80% found once; its top ten account for about 3%. Sequenced input: PBMCs. The receptor was derived from a man in his forties in good health and CMV-seronegative. The gene calls are TRBV18 and TRBJ1-3; 7 bases are a match to TRBD1. In nucleotides, the CDR3 is TGTGCCAGCTCACCCCAACAGGGGTCTACGATCAACACCATATATTTT. Its translation: CASSPQQGSTINTIYF.